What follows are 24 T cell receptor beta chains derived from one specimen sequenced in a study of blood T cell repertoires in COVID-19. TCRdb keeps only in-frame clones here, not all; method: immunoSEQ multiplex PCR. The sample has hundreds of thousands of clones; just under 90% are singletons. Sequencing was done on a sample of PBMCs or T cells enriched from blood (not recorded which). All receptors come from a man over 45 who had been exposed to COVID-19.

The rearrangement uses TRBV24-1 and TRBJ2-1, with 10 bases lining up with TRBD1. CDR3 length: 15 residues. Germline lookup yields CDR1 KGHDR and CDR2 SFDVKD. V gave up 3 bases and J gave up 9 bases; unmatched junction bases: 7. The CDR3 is CATSDPGTGEREQFF. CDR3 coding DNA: TGTGCCACCAGTGATCCCGGGACAGGGGAGCGTGAGCAGTTCTTC.

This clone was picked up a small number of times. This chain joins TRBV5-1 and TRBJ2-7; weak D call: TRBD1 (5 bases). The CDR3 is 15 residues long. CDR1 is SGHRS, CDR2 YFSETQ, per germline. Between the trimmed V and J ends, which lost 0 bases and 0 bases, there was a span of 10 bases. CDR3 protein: CASSLGQLTSYEQYF. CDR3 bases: TGCGCCAGCAGCTTGGGACAGTTAACCTCCTACGAGCAGTACTTC.

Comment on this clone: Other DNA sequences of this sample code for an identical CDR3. The DNA of the CDR3 is TGTGCCAGTAGTATAGGAGGGGGCACTGAAGCTTTCTTT. This sequence encodes CASSIGGGTEAFF. The rearrangement joins TRBV19 to TRBJ1-1; TRBD1 is a possible D gene (6 bases). V was cut by 1 base and J by 4 bases, with 7 bases left in between. The CDR3 is 13 amino acids. Germline-derived CDR1 and CDR2 are LNHDA and SQIVND (reference sequence).

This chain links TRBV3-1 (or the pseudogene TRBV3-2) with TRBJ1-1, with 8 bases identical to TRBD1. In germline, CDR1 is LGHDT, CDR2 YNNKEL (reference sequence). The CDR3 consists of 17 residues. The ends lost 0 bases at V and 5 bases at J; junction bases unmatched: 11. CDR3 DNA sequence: TGTGCCAGCAGCCAAGATTTGGGGACAGGTGGCCATACTGAAGCTTTCTTT. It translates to CASSQDLGTGGHTEAFF.

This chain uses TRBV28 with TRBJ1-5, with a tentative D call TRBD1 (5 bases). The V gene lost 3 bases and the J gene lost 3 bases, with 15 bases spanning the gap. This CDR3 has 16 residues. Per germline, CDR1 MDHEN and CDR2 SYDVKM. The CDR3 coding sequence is TGTGCCAGCAGTTTTGGGCAGGGATTAATCAATCAGCCCCAGCATTTT. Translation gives CASSFGQGLINQPQHF.

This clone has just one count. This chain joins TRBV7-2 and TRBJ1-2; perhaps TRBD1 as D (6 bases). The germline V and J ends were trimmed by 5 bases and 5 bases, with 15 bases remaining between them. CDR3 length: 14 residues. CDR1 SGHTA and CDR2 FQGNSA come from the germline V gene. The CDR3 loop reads CASSNRRTGYGYTF. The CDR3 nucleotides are TGTGCCAGCAGCAACCGGCGAACAGGGTATGGCTACACCTTC.

CDR3 nucleotide sequence: TGTGCCAGCAGTGCGACAGGAGTGAAAAACATTCAGTACTTC. Translated: CASSATGVKNIQYF. This chain joins TRBV2 and TRBJ2-4; the D gene is possibly TRBD1 (6 bases). This CDR3 contains 14 residues. The V and J ends lost 4 bases and 4 bases respectively, with 11 bases between them. CDR1 SNHLY and CDR2 FYNNEI come from the germline V gene.

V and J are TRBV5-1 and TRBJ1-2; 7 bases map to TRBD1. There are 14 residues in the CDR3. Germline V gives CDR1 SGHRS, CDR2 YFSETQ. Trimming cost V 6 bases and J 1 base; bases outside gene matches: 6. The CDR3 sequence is CASKAGGLNYGYTF. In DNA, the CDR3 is TGCGCCAGCAAAGCAGGGGGGCTTAACTATGGCTACACCTTC.

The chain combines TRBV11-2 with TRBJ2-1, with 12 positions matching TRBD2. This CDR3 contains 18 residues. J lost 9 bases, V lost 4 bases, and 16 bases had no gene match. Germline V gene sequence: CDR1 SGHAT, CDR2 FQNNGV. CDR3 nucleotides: TGTGCCAGCAGCTCCCGCCCGCATCTAGCGGGGGGGCCAGTTGAGCAGTTCTTC. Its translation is CASSSRPHLAGGPVEQFF. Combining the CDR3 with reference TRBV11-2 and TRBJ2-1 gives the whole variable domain EAGVAQSPRYKIIEKRQSVAFWCNPISGHATLYWYQQILGQGPKLLIQFQNNGVVDDSQLPKDRFSAERLKGVDSTLKIQPAKLEDSAVYLCASSSRPHLAGGPVEQFFGPGTRLTVL.

This CDR3 reads CASSVPGYYNSPLHF. CDR3 coding DNA: TGTGCCAGCAGCGTACCAGGGTACTATAATTCACCCCTCCACTTT. This chain joins TRBV28 and TRBJ1-6; D perhaps matches TRBD1 (5 bases). Germline V CDR1 and CDR2: MDHEN, SYDVKM. Trimming removed 6 bases at V and 3 bases at J, with 12 bases between. The CDR3 runs 15 residues.

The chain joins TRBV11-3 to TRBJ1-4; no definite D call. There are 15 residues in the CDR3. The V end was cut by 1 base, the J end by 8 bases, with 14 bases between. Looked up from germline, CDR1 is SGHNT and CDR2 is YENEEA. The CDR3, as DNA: TGTGCCAGCAGCTTAGCGTCAGTAGGAGACGAAAAACTGTTTTTT. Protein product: CASSLASVGDEKLFF.

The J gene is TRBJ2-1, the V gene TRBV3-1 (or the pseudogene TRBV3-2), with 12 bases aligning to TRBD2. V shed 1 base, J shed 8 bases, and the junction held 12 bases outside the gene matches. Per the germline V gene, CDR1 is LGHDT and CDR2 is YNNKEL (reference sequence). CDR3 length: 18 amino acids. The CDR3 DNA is TGTGCCAGCAGCCAAGGACTAGCGGGGGCCAATGGGGGTGATGAGCAGTTCTTC. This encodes CASSQGLAGANGGDEQFF.

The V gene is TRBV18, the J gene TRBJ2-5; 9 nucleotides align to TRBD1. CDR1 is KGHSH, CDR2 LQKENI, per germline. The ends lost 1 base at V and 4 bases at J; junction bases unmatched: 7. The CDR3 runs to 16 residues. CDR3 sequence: CASSPRTGERGETQYF. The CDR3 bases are TGTGCCAGCTCACCACGGACAGGGGAAAGGGGAGAGACCCAGTACTTC.

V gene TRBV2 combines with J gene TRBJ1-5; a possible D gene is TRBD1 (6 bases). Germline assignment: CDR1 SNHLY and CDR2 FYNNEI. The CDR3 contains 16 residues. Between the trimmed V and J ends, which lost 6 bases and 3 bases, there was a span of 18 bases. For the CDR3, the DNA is TGTGCCAGCAGCACAGGGAAAGTAGGATTCAATCAGCCCCAGCATTTT. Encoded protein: CASSTGKVGFNQPQHF.

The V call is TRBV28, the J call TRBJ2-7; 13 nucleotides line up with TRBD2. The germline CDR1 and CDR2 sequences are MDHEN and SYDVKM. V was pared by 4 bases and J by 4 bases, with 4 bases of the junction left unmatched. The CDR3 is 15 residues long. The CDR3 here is CASSSGTSGIYEQYV. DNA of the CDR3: TGTGCCAGCAGTTCAGGGACTAGCGGGATTTACGAGCAGTACGTC.

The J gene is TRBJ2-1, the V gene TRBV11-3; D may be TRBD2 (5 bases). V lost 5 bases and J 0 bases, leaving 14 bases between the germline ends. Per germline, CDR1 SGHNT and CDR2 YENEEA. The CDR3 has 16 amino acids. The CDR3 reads CASSRILVSSYNEQFF. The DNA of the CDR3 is TGTGCCAGCAGCCGCATACTAGTGAGCTCCTACAATGAGCAGTTCTTC.

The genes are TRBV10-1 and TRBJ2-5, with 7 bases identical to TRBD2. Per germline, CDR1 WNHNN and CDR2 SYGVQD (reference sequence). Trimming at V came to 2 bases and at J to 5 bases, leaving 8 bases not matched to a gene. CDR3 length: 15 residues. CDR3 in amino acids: CASSEGGGSHETQYF. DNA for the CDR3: TGCGCCAGCAGTGAGGGGGGGGGTTCCCACGAGACCCAGTACTTC.

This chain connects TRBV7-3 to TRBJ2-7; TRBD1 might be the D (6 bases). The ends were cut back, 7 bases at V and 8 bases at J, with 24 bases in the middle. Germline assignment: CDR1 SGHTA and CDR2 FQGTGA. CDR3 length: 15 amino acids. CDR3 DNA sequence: TGTGCCAGCATCCCGACCGACTATTCGACAGGTAAGCAGTACGTC. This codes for CASIPTDYSTGKQYV.

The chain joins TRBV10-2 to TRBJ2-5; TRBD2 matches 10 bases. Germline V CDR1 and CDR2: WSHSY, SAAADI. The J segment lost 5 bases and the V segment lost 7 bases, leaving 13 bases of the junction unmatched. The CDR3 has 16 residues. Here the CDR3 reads CASKSQQREGRETQYF. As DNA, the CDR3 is TGCGCCAGCAAATCACAGCAGCGGGAGGGCCGGGAGACCCAGTACTTC.

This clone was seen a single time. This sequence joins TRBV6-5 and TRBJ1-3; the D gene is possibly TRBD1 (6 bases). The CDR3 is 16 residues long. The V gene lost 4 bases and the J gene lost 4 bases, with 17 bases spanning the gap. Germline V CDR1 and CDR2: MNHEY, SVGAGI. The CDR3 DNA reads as TGTGCCAGCAGTTGGGGCAGGGGAAAACTAGGAAACACCATATATTTT. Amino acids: CASSWGRGKLGNTIYF.

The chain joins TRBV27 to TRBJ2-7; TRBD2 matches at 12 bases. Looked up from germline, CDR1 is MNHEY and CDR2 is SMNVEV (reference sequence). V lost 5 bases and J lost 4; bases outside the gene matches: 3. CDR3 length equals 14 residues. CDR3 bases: TGTGCCAGCAGTCCAGGACTAGCGGGATACGAGCAGTACGTC. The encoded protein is CASSPGLAGYEQYV.

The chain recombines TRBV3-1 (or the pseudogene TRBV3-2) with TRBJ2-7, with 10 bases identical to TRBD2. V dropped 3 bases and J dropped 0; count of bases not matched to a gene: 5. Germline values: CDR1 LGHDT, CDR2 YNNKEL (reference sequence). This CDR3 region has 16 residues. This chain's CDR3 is CASSHTSGASSYEQYF. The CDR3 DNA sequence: TGTGCCAGCAGCCACACTAGCGGGGCGAGCTCCTACGAGCAGTACTTC.

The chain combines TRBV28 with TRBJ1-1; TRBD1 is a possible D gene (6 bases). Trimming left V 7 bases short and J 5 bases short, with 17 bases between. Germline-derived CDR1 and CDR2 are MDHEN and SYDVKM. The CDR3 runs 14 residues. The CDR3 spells CASKRPGQNTEAFF. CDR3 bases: TGTGCCAGCAAGAGGCCGGGACAAAATACTGAAGCTTTCTTT.

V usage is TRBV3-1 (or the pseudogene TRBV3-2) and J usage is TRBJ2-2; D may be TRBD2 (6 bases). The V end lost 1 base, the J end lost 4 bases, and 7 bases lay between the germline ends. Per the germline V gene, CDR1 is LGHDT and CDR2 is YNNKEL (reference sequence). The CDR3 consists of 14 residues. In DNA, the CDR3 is TGTGCCAGCAGCCAAGTCGGGGGCACCGGGGAGCTGTTTTTT. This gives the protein CASSQVGGTGELFF.